Shown below are 26 T cell receptor beta chains from a single sample sequenced in a study of T-cell reconstitution after alpha-beta-depleted transplantation in children. It was with unique molecular identifiers that the TCRbeta library was prepared. MiXCR was run by TCRdb on the PCR reads, yielding one entry per CDR3 protein. The sample yields 200,000 to 250,000 distinct CDR3 sequences, roughly 23% seen once. The source material was PBMCs, sampled before TCRalphabeta/CD19-depleted stem cell transplant. These receptors all come from a girl under 10 years old with Fanconi anemia, due to receive a stem cell transplant.

This clonotype occurred once. J is TRBJ2-1 and V is TRBV5-6; D remains unclear. Between the trimmed V and J ends, which lost 4 bases and 4 bases, there was a span of 9 bases. This CDR3 spans 13 amino acids. Germline CDR1 reads SGHDT; CDR2 reads YYEEEE. The CDR3 nucleotides are TGTGCCAGCAGCCTCACCCTATACAATGAGCAGTTCTTC. The encoded protein is CASSLTLYNEQFF.

Ten or more counts support this clonotype. J is TRBJ2-3 and V is TRBV4-2, with D unresolved. Trimming stripped 0 bases from V and 7 bases from J, with 11 bases between. There are 14 residues in the CDR3. Germline values: CDR1 LGHNA, CDR2 YNFKEQ. CDR3 protein: CASSQDREINTQYF. The CDR3 DNA sequence: TGTGCCAGCAGCCAAGATCGAGAGATAAATACGCAGTATTTT.

In nucleotides, the CDR3 is TGCAGCGTTGATCCAGGTTCATCGGAATCTTATGGCTACACCTTC. Its translation: CSVDPGSSESYGYTF. This sequence joins TRBV29-1 and TRBJ1-2; no clear D. V gave up 3 bases and J gave up 5 bases, with 19 bases separating them. CDR3 length: 15 residues. The germline CDR1 and CDR2 sequences are SQVTM and ANQGSEA.

This clonotype was counted between two and nine times. This chain joins TRBV5-5 and TRBJ2-7; a weak D match, TRBD2 (6 bases). Per the germline V gene, CDR1 is SGHKS and CDR2 is YYEKEE (reference sequence). There are 15 residues in the CDR3. The V gene lost 2 bases and the J gene lost 2 bases, with 14 bases spanning the gap. CDR3 sequence (DNA): TGTGCCAGCAGCTTTGCGGGATCCCTACCCTACGAGCAGTACTTC. This encodes CASSFAGSLPYEQYF.

This clonotype came up a few times. The chain joins TRBV20-1 to TRBJ1-5; D remains unclear. Looked up from germline, CDR1 is DFQATT and CDR2 is SNEGSKA (reference sequence). Trimming took off 2 bases at V and 3 bases at J, with 8 bases between the two ends. CDR3 size: 13 residues. The CDR3 loop is CSARRDNNQPQHF. As DNA, the CDR3 is TGCAGTGCTAGACGAGACAACAATCAGCCCCAGCATTTT.

The chain carries TRBV10-3 and TRBJ1-1; 8 bases map to TRBD1. The junction had 7 bases not matched to a gene; V was cut back by 5 bases and J by 5 bases. Germline V gene lookup returns CDR1 ENHRY and CDR2 SYGVKD. This CDR3 has 14 residues. CDR3 protein: CAISSTGGRTEAFF. The DNA of the CDR3 is TGTGCCATCAGTTCTACAGGGGGGAGGACTGAAGCTTTCTTT.

The CDR3 sequence: CSVLPLGLAGGRSHEQYF. In DNA form, the CDR3 reads TGCAGTGTCCTTCCTCTGGGACTAGCGGGGGGGCGGTCCCACGAGCAGTACTTC. The chain links TRBV20-1 to TRBJ2-7; TRBD2 aligns across 16 bases. Per the germline V gene, CDR1 is DFQATT and CDR2 is SNEGSKA (reference sequence). After removal of 7 bases from V and 5 bases from J, the junction contained 17 bases not matched to a gene. The CDR3 consists of 18 residues.

The rearrangement joins TRBV4-2 to TRBJ2-3; D not resolved. V was cut by 0 bases and J by 2 bases, with 9 bases left in between. Germline assignment: CDR1 LGHNA and CDR2 YNFKEQ. This CDR3 is built from 15 residues. The CDR3 loop reads CASSQDSRATDTQYF. In nucleotides, the CDR3 is TGTGCCAGCAGCCAAGATTCACGGGCCACAGATACGCAGTATTTT.

This clonotype was observed at least ten times. This chain uses TRBV29-1 with TRBJ2-1, with D tentatively TRBD2 (6 bases). CDR1 is SQVTM, CDR2 ANQGSEA, per germline. Trimming shortened V by 3 bases and J by 4 bases, and 19 bases separated the two germline ends. This CDR3 comprises 16 residues. Here the CDR3 reads CSVDLDWASEYNEQFF. The CDR3 bases are TGCAGCGTTGATTTAGATTGGGCTAGCGAATACAATGAGCAGTTCTTC.

This clonotype was recorded many times. CDR3 DNA: TGCAGTGCTAGAGCGGGCAGTACTGGCGAGCAGTACTTC. As protein: CSARAGSTGEQYF. The chain is built from TRBV20-1 and TRBJ2-7; D remains unclear. The CDR3 has 13 amino acids. V was cut by 1 base and J by 6 bases, with 13 bases left in between. Germline loops: CDR1 DFQATT, CDR2 SNEGSKA (reference sequence).

This clonotype came up once. The chain combines TRBV4-2 with TRBJ2-5; D is undetermined. The germline gives CDR1 LGHNA, CDR2 YNFKEQ. The CDR3 sequence is 17 residues long. V was clipped by 0 bases and J by 5 bases, with 19 bases between them. This CDR3 is CASSQDIVGLGRETQYF. The CDR3 nucleotides read TGTGCCAGCAGCCAAGATATAGTCGGGCTGGGCCGGGAGACCCAGTACTTC.

In its sample, this clonotype was seen a few times. This chain joins TRBV6-6 and TRBJ1-4; tentatively, D is TRBD1 (5 bases). V lost 8 bases and J lost 10, with 8 bases in between. The CDR3 covers 10 residues. CDR1 is MNHNY and CDR2 is SVGAGI in the germline V gene (reference sequence). The CDR3 here is CASGGIKLFF. DNA of the CDR3: TGTGCCAGCGGGGGAATAAAACTGTTTTTT.

In its sample, this clonotype was seen many times. V is TRBV6-5 and J is TRBJ2-2, with D maybe TRBD2 (7 bases). V was shortened by 2 bases and J by 3 bases, with 16 bases between the two germline ends. The germline V gene encodes CDR1 MNHEY and CDR2 SVGAGI. This CDR3 has 17 amino acids. CDR3 coding DNA: TGTGCCAGCAGTTACGGGGCGGGGGCGACTGACACCGGGGAGCTGTTTTTT. This encodes CASSYGAGATDTGELFF.

This chain links TRBV2 with TRBJ2-7; D gene unclear. The CDR3 is made up of 14 amino acids. Germline values: CDR1 SNHLY, CDR2 FYNNEI. V was cut by 5 bases and J by 6 bases, with 17 bases left in between. CDR3 amino acids: CASSFSSWAIEQYF. The CDR3 DNA reads as TGTGCCAGCAGTTTTTCCTCCTGGGCGATCGAGCAGTACTTC.

The chain employs TRBV10-3 and TRBJ2-7; D remains unclear. The length of the CDR3 is 15 residues. The ends were cut back, 2 bases at V and 5 bases at J, with 16 bases in the middle. CDR1 and CDR2 (germline): ENHRY, SYGVKD. The CDR3 is CAISETLLEGNEQYF. CDR3 sequence (DNA): TGTGCCATCAGTGAGACTTTGCTAGAAGGGAACGAGCAGTACTTC.

The rearrangement uses TRBV25-1 and TRBJ1-1; 7 nucleotides match TRBD1. V shed 1 base, J shed 6 bases, and the junction held 8 bases outside the gene matches. Germline V gives CDR1 MGHDK, CDR2 SYGVNS. The CDR3 consists of 15 residues. The CDR3 region has the DNA TGTGCCAGCAGTGAATGGGGACAGCGTGGGGCTGAAGCTTTCTTT. This gives the protein CASSEWGQRGAEAFF. Together with reference TRBV25-1 and TRBJ1-1, the CDR3 gives the full variable domain: EADIYQTPRYLVIGTGKKITLECSQTMGHDKMYWYQQDPGMELHLIHYSYGVNSTEKGDLSSESTVSRIRTEHFPLTLESARPSHTSQYLCASSEWGQRGAEAFFGQGTRLTVV.

This clonotype has at least ten counts. This chain links TRBV24-1 with TRBJ2-1; 11 bases are a match to TRBD2. The V gene's germline CDR1 is KGHDR and CDR2 SFDVKD. After removal of 4 bases from V and 4 bases from J, the junction contained 8 bases not matched to a gene. The CDR3 length is 17 residues. The CDR3 spells CATSDHGTSGPYNEQFF. The CDR3 DNA sequence: TGTGCCACCAGTGACCACGGGACTAGCGGACCTTACAATGAGCAGTTCTTC.

This clonotype was counted only a few times. The rearrangement uses TRBV20-1 and TRBJ2-5; no clear D gene. The CDR3 sequence is 14 residues long. CDR1 DFQATT and CDR2 SNEGSKA come from the germline V gene (reference sequence). The germline V and J ends were trimmed by 3 bases and 7 bases, with 18 bases remaining between them. For the CDR3, the DNA is TGCAGTGCTAGGGATCCCTCTGCCCTAGGGACCCAGTACTTC. Amino acid sequence: CSARDPSALGTQYF.

The chain uses TRBV21-1 and TRBJ2-1. TRBV21-1 is recorded as a pseudogene. The CDR3 has 11 amino acids. CDR3 in amino acids: CASSKGIGQFF. In DNA, the CDR3 is TGTGCCAGCAGCAAAGGAATAGGGCAGTTCTTC.

Ten or more counts support this clonotype. This rearrangement joins TRBV12-3 or TRBV12-4 to TRBJ2-5; TRBD2 is a possible D gene (5 bases). Trimming cost V 1 base and J 6 bases, with 12 bases left between them. The CDR3 spans 14 residues. The CDR3 bases are TGTGCCAGCAGTTTAGGATGGGAGTCGAAGACCCAGTACTTC. This encodes CASSLGWESKTQYF.

This chain links TRBV10-1 with TRBJ2-1; D not certain. Trimming cost V 4 bases and J 9 bases, with 16 bases left between them. Germline V CDR1 and CDR2: WNHNN, SYGVQD (reference sequence). The CDR3 consists of 14 residues. CDR3 DNA: TGCGCCAGCAGTGGATTAGTGGGTCCGGGTGAGCAGTTCTTC. Translation gives CASSGLVGPGEQFF.

This clonotype turned up a few times. The genes are TRBV5-1 and TRBJ2-5, with D maybe TRBD1 (7 bases). V gave up 5 bases and J gave up 5 bases, with 19 bases separating them. CDR3 length equals 15 residues. Germline values: CDR1 SGHRS, CDR2 YFSETQ. CDR3 sequence reads: CASRIRRGRRETQYF. The CDR3 bases are TGCGCCAGCAGGATTCGGAGGGGGCGGAGGGAGACCCAGTACTTC.

This clonotype was observed many times. The gene calls are TRBV18 and TRBJ2-1, with 7 bases identical to TRBD1. The CDR3 contains 15 residues. Germline V gene sequence: CDR1 KGHSH, CDR2 LQKENI. With V trimmed by 4 bases and J by 7 bases, 10 bases remained unmatched. The CDR3 spells CASSRRPAGGNEQFF. The CDR3 DNA is TGTGCCAGCTCACGGCGCCCCGCAGGGGGTAATGAGCAGTTCTTC.

The chain is built from TRBV9 and TRBJ2-7; 12 positions agree with TRBD2. The germline V gene encodes CDR1 SGDLS and CDR2 YYNGEE. The CDR3 covers 16 residues. J was trimmed by 6 bases and V by 0 bases; bases with no gene match: 7. The CDR3 sequence is CASSVGLAGVRGEQYF. In nucleotides, the CDR3 is TGTGCCAGCAGCGTAGGACTAGCGGGAGTGAGGGGCGAGCAGTACTTC.

This clonotype has only a few counts. This chain links TRBV20-1 with TRBJ1-1; D may be TRBD1 (5 bases). The CDR3 contains 12 residues. With 6 bases removed from V and 1 base from J, the gap between germline ends came to 9 bases. Looked up from germline, CDR1 is DFQATT and CDR2 is SNEGSKA (reference sequence). CDR3 loop: CSADSSNTEAFF. For the CDR3, the DNA is TGCAGTGCCGACAGTTCGAACACTGAAGCTTTCTTT.

There are a few counts of this clonotype. This chain connects TRBV20-1 to TRBJ1-5; D remains ambiguous. Germline CDR1 reads DFQATT; CDR2 reads SNEGSKA (reference sequence). The V end was cut by 3 bases, the J end by 7 bases, with 13 bases between. The CDR3 loop spans 13 amino acids. Here the CDR3 reads CSASQAGGQPQHF. CDR3 bases: TGCAGTGCTAGTCAGGCTGGAGGCCAGCCCCAGCATTTT.